The rows below give T cell receptor beta chains drawn from one sample of a study of metastatic and nonmetastatic thyroid tumors. TCRdb re-clonotyped the PCR reads through MiXCR. Here the sample spans around 19,000 clones, less than 20% being singletons. The sequenced material came from blood. These receptor sequences come from a female donor with papillary thyroid cancer or a benign thyroid nodule (not recorded which). Some clones in this sample may be carry-over from other donors' samples. CDR3s leave out the opening cysteine and the closing phenylalanine or tryptophan. Fields, in order: CDR3 protein, V gene.

CDR3aa: ASHGQGSGYT
v_gene: TRBV19

CDR3aa: ASSSQGSQTGNTIY
v_gene: TRBV7-2

CDR3aa: ASSSTTSGRYEQY
v_gene: TRBV6-1

CDR3aa: ASSPPQDTQY
v_gene: TRBV18

CDR3aa: ASSSGAETQY
v_gene: TRBV28

CDR3aa: SARGLGEESQPQH
v_gene: TRBV20-1

CDR3aa: ASSLGGESEQF
v_gene: TRBV5-1

CDR3aa: SCSIPGRTIYEQY
v_gene: TRBV20-1

CDR3aa: ASSPHGAREQY
v_gene: TRBV5-1

CDR3aa: ATSETGHPNYGYT
v_gene: TRBV24-1

CDR3aa: ASSFRQGYGYT
v_gene: TRBV11-3

CDR3aa: SATTGVLGYT
v_gene: TRBV20-1

CDR3aa: ACGRAHEQY
v_gene: TRBV30

CDR3aa: ASSLVQGGEAF
v_gene: TRBV7-3

CDR3aa: ASSPPSVNTEAF
v_gene: TRBV7-2

CDR3aa: ASSKDRGAYEQY
v_gene: TRBV18

CDR3aa: ASSPNGSGNTIY
v_gene: TRBV18

CDR3aa: ASSFGTASNQPQH
v_gene: TRBV28

CDR3aa: SAVVRQEGMSYT
v_gene: TRBV20-1

CDR3aa: ASSLAVEGAGWGTEAF
v_gene: TRBV5-4

CDR3aa: ATRKGPWNEQF
v_gene: TRBV24-1

CDR3aa: AWIGQASGYT
v_gene: TRBV30

CDR3aa: ASSLARGTAGANVLT
v_gene: TRBV7-2

CDR3aa: ASSVGSGGYNSPLH
v_gene: TRBV9

CDR3aa: ASSLSIAGGDTQY
v_gene: TRBV5-8